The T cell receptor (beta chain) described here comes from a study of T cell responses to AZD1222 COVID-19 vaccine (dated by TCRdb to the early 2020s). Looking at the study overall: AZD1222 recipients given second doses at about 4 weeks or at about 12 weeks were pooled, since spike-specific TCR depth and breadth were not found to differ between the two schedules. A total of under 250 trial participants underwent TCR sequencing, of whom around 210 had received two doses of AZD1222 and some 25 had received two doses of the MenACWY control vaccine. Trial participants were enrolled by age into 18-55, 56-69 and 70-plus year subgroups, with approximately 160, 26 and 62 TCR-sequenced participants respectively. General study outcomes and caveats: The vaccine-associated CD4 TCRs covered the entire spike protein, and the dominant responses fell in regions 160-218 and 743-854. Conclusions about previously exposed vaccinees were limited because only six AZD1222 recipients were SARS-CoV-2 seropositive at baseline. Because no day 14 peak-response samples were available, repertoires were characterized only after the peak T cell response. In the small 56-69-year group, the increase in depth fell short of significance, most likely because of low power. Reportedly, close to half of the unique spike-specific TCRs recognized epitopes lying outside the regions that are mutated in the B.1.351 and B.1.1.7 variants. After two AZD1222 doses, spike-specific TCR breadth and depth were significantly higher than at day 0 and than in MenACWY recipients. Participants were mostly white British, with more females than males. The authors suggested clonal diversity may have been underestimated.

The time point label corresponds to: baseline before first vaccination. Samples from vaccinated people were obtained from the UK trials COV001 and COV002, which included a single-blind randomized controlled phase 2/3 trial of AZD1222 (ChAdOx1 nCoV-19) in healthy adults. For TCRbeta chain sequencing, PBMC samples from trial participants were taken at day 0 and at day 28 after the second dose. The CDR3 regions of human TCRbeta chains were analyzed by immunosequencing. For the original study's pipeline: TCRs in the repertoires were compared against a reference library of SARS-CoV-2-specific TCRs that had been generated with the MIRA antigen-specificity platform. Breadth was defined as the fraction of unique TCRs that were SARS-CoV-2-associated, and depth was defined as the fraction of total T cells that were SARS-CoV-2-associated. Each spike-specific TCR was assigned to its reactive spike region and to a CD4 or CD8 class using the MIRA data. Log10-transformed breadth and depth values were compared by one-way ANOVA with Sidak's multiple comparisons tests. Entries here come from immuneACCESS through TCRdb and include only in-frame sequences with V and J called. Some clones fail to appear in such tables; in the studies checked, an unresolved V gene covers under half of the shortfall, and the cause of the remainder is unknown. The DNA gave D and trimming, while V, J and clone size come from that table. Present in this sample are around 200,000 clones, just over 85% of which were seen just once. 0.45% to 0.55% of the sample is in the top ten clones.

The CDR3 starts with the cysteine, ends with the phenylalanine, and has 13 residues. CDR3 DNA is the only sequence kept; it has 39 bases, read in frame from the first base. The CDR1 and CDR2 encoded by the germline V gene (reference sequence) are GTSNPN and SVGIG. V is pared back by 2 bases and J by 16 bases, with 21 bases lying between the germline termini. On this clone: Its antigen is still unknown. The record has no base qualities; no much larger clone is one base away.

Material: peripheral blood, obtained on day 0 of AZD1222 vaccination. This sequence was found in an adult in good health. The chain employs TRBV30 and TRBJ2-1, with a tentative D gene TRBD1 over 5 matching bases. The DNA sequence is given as TGTGCCTGGAGTAGGGGAATCAGCGCGTCTCACTTCTTC. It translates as CAWSRGISASHFF.